The sequence of this T cell receptor beta chain was determined in a study of cytomegalovirus exposure and HLA in healthy donors. Study-level findings and limits: Across donors, sequencing depth was assumed by presence/absence analyses to be roughly uniform. Specificity for CMV antigens was confirmed in vitro for a few of the CMV-associated chains. Both high specificity and high sensitivity reportedly marked the classifier's diagnosis of cytomegalovirus status.

Researchers ran the PCR with 60 Vbeta and 13 Jbeta primers. Some clones are missing from TCRdb's copy, which holds only in-frame ones; the method was immunoSEQ multiplex PCR. The sample records fewer than 200,000 clones, roughly 82% being singletons. The CDR3 covers 17 residues. The germline CDR1 and CDR2 sequences are SEHNR and FQNEAQ (reference sequence). On this clone: Its cognate antigen is unknown. At one boundary the junction diverges from the germline segment, which might be a read error.

The chain uses TRBV7-9 and TRBJ1-5; TRBD1 matches 8 bases. Sequencing was carried out using PBMCs. The TCR was taken from a man in his fifties in good health and CMV-seropositive. DNA for the CDR3: TGTACCAGCAGCCTAGTCAGGGGGCCCTATAGCAATCAGCCCCAGCATTTT. This translates into CTSSLVRGPYSNQPQHF.